This T cell receptor beta chain was profiled in a study of regulatory T cells in long-lasting Graves disease. Findings and caveats of the study: Patients whose Graves' disease persisted exhibited lower TCR diversity than those newly diagnosed. Segments TRBV28, TRBJ1-2 and TRBJ2-5 showed preferential usage in persistent disease.

Time point specified: newly diagnosed GD, antithyroid drugs for less than 3 months. TCR sequences were obtained from RNA taken from PBMCs. The authors drew 7 to 10 milliliters of peripheral blood into EDTA tubes. Arm-PCR of CDR3 regions with iRepertoire HTBI primers generated TCR beta libraries. Original analysis: 60 or so TRBV and about 14 TRBJ segments were identified across samples. Each CDR3 protein is one row after TCRdb ran MiXCR on the multiplex PCR reads. The V and J calls reflect TCRdb's pipeline rather than the authors' work. The sample has approximately 480,000 distinct CDR3 sequences; about 17% are singletons. The CDR3 is 16 residues long. Germline V gives CDR1 SGHDT, CDR2 YYEEEE. The ends lost 4 bases at V and 2 bases at J; junction bases unmatched: 9. This clonotype was seen ten or more times. Its antigen is undetermined. This sample was also put to use in a study of T cells in Graves' hyperthyroidism and ophthalmopathy.

This TCR came from a man aged 40-49 years with Graves disease. The chain carries TRBV5-6 and TRBJ2-3; 8 bases map to TRBD1. The sample here was peripheral blood mononuclear cells (PBMCs), taken at new diagnosis, from a patient treated with antithyroid drugs. CDR3 coding DNA: TGTGCCAGCAGCCCCCGACAGGGGATTGCCACAGATACGCAGTATTTT. Amino acids: CASSPRQGIATDTQYF.